Following are 26 T cell receptor beta chains from one sample sequenced in a study of T cell clonotyping in hematopoietic cell transplantation. Assay: immunoSEQ multiplex PCR; the TCRdb copy retains only in-frame clones and omits some. The table has some 5,100 clones, 90% to 95% seen once. The sample was PBMCs, taken 180 days after allogeneic stem cell transplant. The receptors derive from a male patient aged 60-69 years who had an allogeneic stem cell transplant from a related donor, so the T cells may come from the graft donor. Some clones in this sample may be carry-over from other donors' samples.

This clone was detected only once. The chain recombines TRBV7-2 with TRBJ1-1; D is ambiguous. Trimming took 2 bases from V and 1 from J, leaving 8 bases between them. Germline V CDR1 and CDR2: SGHTA, FQGNSA. This CDR3 has 14 residues. The CDR3 sequence: CASSLRARNTEAFF. DNA for the CDR3: TGTGCCAGCAGCTTAAGGGCGAGGAACACTGAAGCTTTCTTT.

V and J are TRBV7-6 and TRBJ2-7, with 9 bases lining up with TRBD1. The V segment lost 1 base and the J segment 3 bases; nucleotides outside the gene matches: 4. This CDR3 region has 15 residues. Germline assignment: CDR1 SGHVS and CDR2 FNYEAQ. The CDR3 DNA sequence: TGTGCCAGCAGCTTAGGAGGGACAGGGAACTACGAGCAGTACTTC. Residues: CASSLGGTGNYEQYF. Filled out from reference TRBV7-6 and TRBJ2-7, the complete variable domain reads GAGVSQSPRYKVTKRGQDVALRCDPISGHVSLYWYRQALGQGPEFLTYFNYEAQQDKSGLPNDRFSAERPEGSISTLTIQRTEQRDSAMYRCASSLGGTGNYEQYFGPGTRLTVT.

The rearrangement joins TRBV5-4 to TRBJ1-1, with D possibly being TRBD1 (5 bases). Trimming pared 1 base from V and 10 bases from J, leaving 17 bases between. The germline gives CDR1 SGHNT, CDR2 YYREEE (reference sequence). CDR3 length: 14 amino acids. DNA for the CDR3: TGTGCCAGCAGCTTGTTTCCAGGGATGAAGGGAGCTTTCTTT. This translates into CASSLFPGMKGAFF. Full variable domain (rest looked up from reference TRBV5-4 and TRBJ1-1): ETGVTQSPTHLIKTRGQQVTLRCSSQSGHNTVSWYQQALGQGPQFIFQYYREEENGRGNFPPRFSGLQFPNYSSELNVNALELDDSALYLCASSLFPGMKGAFFGQGTRLTVV.

The chain recombines TRBV5-4 with TRBJ2-2, with a weak D call TRBD2 (5 bases). Germline V gene sequence: CDR1 SGHNT, CDR2 YYREEE (reference sequence). This CDR3 has 15 residues. The V end was cut by 2 bases, the J end by 5 bases, with 13 bases between. The CDR3 bases are TGTGCCAGCAGCTTTCGGGAAAGTGGGACCGGGGAGCTGTTTTTT. It codes for CASSFRESGTGELFF.

This clone was picked up one time. The V call is TRBV4-2, the J call TRBJ1-1; TRBD1 matches at 7 bases. Per the germline V gene, CDR1 is LGHNA and CDR2 is YNFKEQ. The CDR3 length is 14 residues. The trim removed 5 bases at V and 4 bases at J, leaving 7 bases unmatched. The CDR3 protein is CASSARQGLTEAFF. CDR3 DNA sequence: TGTGCCAGCAGCGCCCGACAGGGTCTCACTGAAGCTTTCTTT.

V is TRBV7-3 and J is TRBJ2-3; D possibly matches TRBD1 or TRBD2 (5 bases each). Trimming left V 4 bases short and J 6 bases short, with 17 bases between. There are 15 residues in the CDR3. The germline V gene has CDR1 SGHTA and CDR2 FQGTGA. The CDR3 DNA is TGTGCCAGCAGCTCCACCGGGGCAGGGTGGGATACGCAGTATTTT. Protein: CASSSTGAGWDTQYF.

The chain combines TRBV29-1 with TRBJ2-3, with D perhaps matching TRBD2 (6 bases). The CDR3 runs to 13 residues. Germline CDR1 reads SQVTM; CDR2 reads ANQGSEA. With 5 bases removed from V and 2 bases from J, the gap between germline ends came to 11 bases. CDR3 bases: TGCAGCGTTTGGTTACTAGCCACAGATACGCAGTATTTT. Translation gives CSVWLLATDTQYF.

This clone was picked up a small number of times. V usage is TRBV5-1 and J usage is TRBJ2-7; weak D call: TRBD1 (6 bases). This CDR3 spans 15 amino acids. Trimming pared 0 bases from V and 2 bases from J, leaving 12 bases between. Per the germline V gene, CDR1 is SGHRS and CDR2 is YFSETQ. The chain's CDR3 is CASSLGDNPTYEQYF. The CDR3, as DNA: TGCGCCAGCAGCTTGGGGGACAATCCAACCTACGAGCAGTACTTC.

The chain uses TRBV25-1 and TRBJ1-1; no firm D call. CDR1 and CDR2 (germline): MGHDK, SYGVNS. V lost 8 bases, J lost 5 bases, and 15 bases lay in between. The CDR3 runs to 13 residues. CDR3: CASAGRETTEAFF. CDR3 DNA: TGTGCCAGCGCAGGACGGGAGACGACTGAAGCTTTCTTT.

This chain links TRBV2 with TRBJ2-7; D perhaps matches TRBD2 (5 bases). The germline V gene encodes CDR1 SNHLY and CDR2 FYNNEI. Trimming pared 2 bases from V and 4 bases from J, leaving 6 bases between. This CDR3 is built from 12 residues. The CDR3 nucleotides are TGTGCCAGCAGTGAAACGGGATACGAGCAGTACTTC. Protein: CASSETGYEQYF.

This chain joins TRBV7-9 and TRBJ1-2; the D gene is possibly TRBD1 (5 bases). CDR1 and CDR2 (germline): SEHNR, FQNEAQ (reference sequence). The CDR3 has 13 residues. V was cut by 2 bases and J by 6 bases, with 10 bases left in between. CDR3 bases: TGTGCCAGCAGCTTAAATTCGGGGGATGGCTACACCTTC. It is translated as CASSLNSGDGYTF.

The chain is built from TRBV2 and TRBJ1-6; D remains ambiguous. The CDR3 is made up of 12 amino acids. The germline CDR1 and CDR2 sequences are SNHLY and FYNNEI. Trimming removed 8 bases at V and 7 bases at J, with 9 bases between. The CDR3 DNA reads TGTGCCAGCCTGGAGCGAAATTCACCCCTCCACTTT. Protein sequence: CASLERNSPLHF.

The chain is built from TRBV7-6 and TRBJ2-7; 10 bases are a match to TRBD1. Germline CDR1 SGHVS, CDR2 FNYEAQ. V gave up 1 base and J gave up 1 base; unmatched junction bases: 1. This CDR3 comprises 15 residues. As DNA, the CDR3 is TGTGCCAGCAGCTTAGGGGACAGGGGATCCTACGAGCAGTACTTC. It is translated as CASSLGDRGSYEQYF.

This chain connects TRBV2 to TRBJ1-5; the match to TRBD1 covers 7 bases. The CDR3 loop spans 13 amino acids. V shed 4 bases, J shed 5 bases, and the junction held 2 bases outside the gene matches. Germline lookup yields CDR1 SNHLY and CDR2 FYNNEI. The CDR3 loop reads CASSVDRDQPQHF. In DNA form, the CDR3 reads TGTGCCAGCAGTGTCGACAGGGATCAGCCCCAGCATTTT.

This sequence joins TRBV27 and TRBJ2-1; 7 nucleotides line up with TRBD1. The V segment lost 2 bases and the J segment 15 bases; nucleotides outside the gene matches: 10. CDR3 size: 13 residues. The germline gives CDR1 MNHEY, CDR2 SMNVEV (reference sequence). The CDR3, as DNA: TGTGCCAGCAGTTTAAATGACAGGGCCTATATGTTCTTC. Translating gives CASSLNDRAYMFF.

The CDR3 region is CAWSPTGANYGYTF. The CDR3 DNA follows: TGTGCCTGGAGTCCTACAGGAGCTAACTATGGCTACACCTTC. The rearrangement joins TRBV30 to TRBJ1-2; D possibly corresponds to TRBD1 (5 bases). CDR1 is GTSNPN, CDR2 SVGIG, per germline (reference sequence). There are 14 residues in the CDR3. With 2 bases removed from V and 0 bases from J, the gap between germline ends came to 10 bases.

The rearrangement links TRBV10-1 to TRBJ2-3; 10 bases match TRBD2. This CDR3 spans 15 amino acids. CDR1 and CDR2 from the germline V gene are WNHNN and SYGVQD (reference sequence). V lost 3 bases, J lost 3 bases, and 3 bases stayed unmatched. The CDR3 DNA is TGCGCCAGCAGTGATATAGCGGGAGGTACAGATACGCAGTATTTT. As protein: CASSDIAGGTDTQYF.

This clone showed up just once. The rearrangement joins TRBV6-5 to TRBJ1-5; the D gene is possibly TRBD1 (5 bases). This CDR3 has 15 residues. V was trimmed by 2 bases and J by 5 bases, leaving 13 bases between them. Germline CDR1 reads MNHEY; CDR2 reads SVGAGI. The CDR3 is CASSYGQGRDQPQHF. Here the CDR3 DNA reads TGTGCCAGCAGTTACGGGCAGGGTCGGGATCAGCCCCAGCATTTT.

The chain carries TRBV2 and TRBJ1-2; no clear D gene. The ends were cut back, 4 bases at V and 5 bases at J, with 8 bases in the middle. The CDR3 runs to 12 residues. CDR1 and CDR2 from the germline V gene are SNHLY and FYNNEI. This chain's CDR3 is CASSVVDYGYTF. CDR3 in DNA: TGTGCCAGCAGTGTTGTAGATTATGGCTACACCTTC.

This chain links TRBV11-3 with TRBJ1-2; D call uncertain. The germline CDR1 and CDR2 sequences are SGHNT and YENEEA. V shed 0 bases and J shed 6 bases, with 14 bases lying between them. The CDR3 has 15 amino acids. CDR3 nucleotides: TGTGCCAGCAGCTTAGATCACAATCCAGCCAATGGCTACACCTTC. Translation gives CASSLDHNPANGYTF.

V gene TRBV10-3 combines with J gene TRBJ1-4; 9 bases agree with TRBD1. Germline assignment: CDR1 ENHRY and CDR2 SYGVKD. The CDR3 sequence is 16 residues long. The V and J ends lost 5 bases and 3 bases, in that order; junction bases with no gene match: 7. CDR3 bases: TGTGCCATCAGTTCGGGACAGGGTCAGCCTAATGAAAAACTGTTTTTT. Translation: CAISSGQGQPNEKLFF.

The chain employs TRBV4-1 and TRBJ1-2; D may be TRBD1 (6 bases). V was clipped by 4 bases and J by 4 bases, with 13 bases between them. Germline V CDR1 and CDR2: MGHRA, YSYEKL. The CDR3 is 14 residues long. The CDR3 nucleotides read TGCGCCAGCAGCCCGCGGACAGTCCGCTATGGCTACACCTTC. Translation: CASSPRTVRYGYTF.

The rearrangement links TRBV19 to TRBJ2-1; no clear D gene. Germline loops: CDR1 LNHDA, CDR2 SQIVND (reference sequence). Trimming left V 6 bases short and J 6 bases short, with 21 bases between. This CDR3 region has 16 residues. Written as DNA, the CDR3 is TGTGCCAGTAGCCCCTCCTTGGGGTATACGGGCAATGAGCAGTTCTTC. The encoded protein is CASSPSLGYTGNEQFF.

The rearrangement links TRBV7-6 to TRBJ2-3, with D unclear. V was clipped by 4 bases and J by 0 bases, with 8 bases between them. CDR1 and CDR2 (germline): SGHVS, FNYEAQ. The CDR3 contains 14 residues. The DNA for the CDR3 is TGTGCCAGCAGCTCTACAGATAGCACAGATACGCAGTATTTT. Protein product: CASSSTDSTDTQYF.

The chain has TRBV19 and TRBJ1-1, with D perhaps matching TRBD1 (5 bases). The CDR3 sequence is 13 residues long. Looked up from germline, CDR1 is LNHDA and CDR2 is SQIVND (reference sequence). Deletions cut 7 bases from V and 4 bases from J, with 13 bases between. CDR3 protein: CASMGEGVTEAFF. The CDR3 DNA sequence: TGTGCCAGTATGGGGGAGGGAGTCACTGAAGCTTTCTTT.

This rearrangement joins TRBV7-2 to TRBJ1-5, with 7 bases matching TRBD1. The germline gives CDR1 SGHTA, CDR2 FQGNSA. The V gene end was trimmed by 5 bases and the J gene end by 3 bases; junction bases not matched to a gene: 7. This CDR3 spans 15 amino acids. CDR3 sequence reads: CASSAGQLPNQPQHF. In nucleotides, the CDR3 is TGTGCCAGCAGCGCGGGACAGCTACCCAATCAGCCCCAGCATTTT.